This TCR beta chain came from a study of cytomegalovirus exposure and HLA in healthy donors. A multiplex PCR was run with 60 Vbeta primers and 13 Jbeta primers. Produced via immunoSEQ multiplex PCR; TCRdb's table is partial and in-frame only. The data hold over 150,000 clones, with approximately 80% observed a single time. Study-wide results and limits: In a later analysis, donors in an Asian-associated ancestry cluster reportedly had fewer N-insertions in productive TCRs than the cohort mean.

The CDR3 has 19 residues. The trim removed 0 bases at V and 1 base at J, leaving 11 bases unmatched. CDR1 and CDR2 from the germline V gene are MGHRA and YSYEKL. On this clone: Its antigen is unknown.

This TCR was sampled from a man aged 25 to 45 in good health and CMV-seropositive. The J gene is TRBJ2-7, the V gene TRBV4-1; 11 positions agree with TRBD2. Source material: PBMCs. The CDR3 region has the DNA TGCGCCAGCAGCCAAGATCCCCTAACTAGCGGGAGCCTTTCCTACGAGCAGTACTTC. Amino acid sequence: CASSQDPLTSGSLSYEQYF.